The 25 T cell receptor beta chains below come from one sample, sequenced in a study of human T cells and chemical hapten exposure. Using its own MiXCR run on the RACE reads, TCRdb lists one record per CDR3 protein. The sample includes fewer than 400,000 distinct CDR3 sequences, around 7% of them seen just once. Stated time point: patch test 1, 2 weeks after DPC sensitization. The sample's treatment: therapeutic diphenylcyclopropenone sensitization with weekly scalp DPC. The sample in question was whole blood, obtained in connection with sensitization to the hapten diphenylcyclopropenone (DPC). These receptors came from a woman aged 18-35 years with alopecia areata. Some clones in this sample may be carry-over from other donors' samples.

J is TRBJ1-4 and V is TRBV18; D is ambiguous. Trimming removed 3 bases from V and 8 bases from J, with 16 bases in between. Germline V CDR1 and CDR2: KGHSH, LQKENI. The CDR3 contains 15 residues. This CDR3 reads CASSPNGLSREKLFF. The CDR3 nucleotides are TGTGCCAGCTCACCGAATGGACTTTCGAGGGAAAAACTGTTTTTT.

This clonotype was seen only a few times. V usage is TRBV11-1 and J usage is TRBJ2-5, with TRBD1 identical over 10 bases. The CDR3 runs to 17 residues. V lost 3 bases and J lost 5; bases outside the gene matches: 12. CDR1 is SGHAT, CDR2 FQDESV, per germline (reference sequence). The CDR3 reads CASSLVRDRGAWETQYF. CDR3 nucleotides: TGTGCCAGCAGCTTGGTACGGGACAGGGGTGCCTGGGAGACCCAGTACTTC.

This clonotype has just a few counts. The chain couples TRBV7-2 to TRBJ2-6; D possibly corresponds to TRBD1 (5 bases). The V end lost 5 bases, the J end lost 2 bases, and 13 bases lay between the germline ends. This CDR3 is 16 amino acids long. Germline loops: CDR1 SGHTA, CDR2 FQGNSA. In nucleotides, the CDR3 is TGTGCCAGCAGCACCGCAGGGTCTCCTGGGGCCAACGTCCTGACTTTC. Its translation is CASSTAGSPGANVLTF.

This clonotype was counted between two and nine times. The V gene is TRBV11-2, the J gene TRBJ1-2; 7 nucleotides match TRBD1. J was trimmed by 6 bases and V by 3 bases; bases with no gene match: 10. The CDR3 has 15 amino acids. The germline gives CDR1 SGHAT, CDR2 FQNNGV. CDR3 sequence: CASSLLTTGSHGYTF. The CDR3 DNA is TGTGCCAGCAGCTTGTTAACGACAGGGTCCCATGGCTACACCTTC.

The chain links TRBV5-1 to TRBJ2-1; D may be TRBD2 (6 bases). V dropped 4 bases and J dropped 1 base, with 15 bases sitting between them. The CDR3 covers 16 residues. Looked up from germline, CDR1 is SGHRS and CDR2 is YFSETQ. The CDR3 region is CASSHGNGGSYNEQFF. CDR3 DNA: TGCGCCAGCAGCCATGGGAACGGGGGTTCCTACAATGAGCAGTTCTTC.

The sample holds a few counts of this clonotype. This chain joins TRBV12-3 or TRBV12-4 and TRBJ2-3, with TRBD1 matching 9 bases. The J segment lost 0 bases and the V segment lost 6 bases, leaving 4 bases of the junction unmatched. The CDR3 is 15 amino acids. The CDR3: CASSVQGASTDTQYF. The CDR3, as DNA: TGTGCCAGCAGCGTACAGGGGGCGAGCACAGATACGCAGTATTTT.

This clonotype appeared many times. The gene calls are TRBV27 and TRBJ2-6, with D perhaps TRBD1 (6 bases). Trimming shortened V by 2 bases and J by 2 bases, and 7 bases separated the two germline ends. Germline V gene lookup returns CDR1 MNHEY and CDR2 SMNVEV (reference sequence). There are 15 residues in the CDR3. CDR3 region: CASSLNRAGANVLTF. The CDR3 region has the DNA TGTGCCAGCAGTTTAAACAGGGCTGGGGCCAACGTCCTGACTTTC.

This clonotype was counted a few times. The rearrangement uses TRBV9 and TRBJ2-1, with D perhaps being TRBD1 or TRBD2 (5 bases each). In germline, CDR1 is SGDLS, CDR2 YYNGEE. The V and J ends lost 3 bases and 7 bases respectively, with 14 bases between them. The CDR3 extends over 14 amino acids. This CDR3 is CASSAPEWGNEQFF. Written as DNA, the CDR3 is TGTGCCAGCAGCGCACCGGAATGGGGGAATGAGCAGTTCTTC.

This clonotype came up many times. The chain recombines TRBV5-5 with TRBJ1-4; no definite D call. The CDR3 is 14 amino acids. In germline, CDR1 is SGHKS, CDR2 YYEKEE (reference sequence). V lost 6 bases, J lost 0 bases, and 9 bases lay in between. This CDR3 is CASNDRATNEKLFF. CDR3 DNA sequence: TGTGCCAGCAACGACCGGGCAACTAATGAAAAACTGTTTTTT.

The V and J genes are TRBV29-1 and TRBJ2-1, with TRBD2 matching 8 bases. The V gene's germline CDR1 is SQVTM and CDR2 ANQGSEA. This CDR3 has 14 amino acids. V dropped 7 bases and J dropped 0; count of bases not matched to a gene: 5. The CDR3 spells CSGAGAPSYNEQFF. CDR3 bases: TGCAGCGGAGCGGGGGCGCCCTCCTACAATGAGCAGTTCTTC.

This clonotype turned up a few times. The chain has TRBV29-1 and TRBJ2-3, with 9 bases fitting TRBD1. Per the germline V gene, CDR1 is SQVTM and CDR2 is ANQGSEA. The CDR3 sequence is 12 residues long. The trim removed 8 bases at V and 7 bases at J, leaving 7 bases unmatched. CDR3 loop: CSTGTGKHTQYF. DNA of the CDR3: TGCAGCACCGGGACAGGGAAGCATACGCAGTATTTT.

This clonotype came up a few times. CDR3 sequence: CASRARDKLSTDTQYF. CDR3 bases: TGTGCCAGCAGAGCCCGGGACAAGTTAAGCACAGATACGCAGTATTTT. The rearrangement uses TRBV11-1 and TRBJ2-3, with D possibly being TRBD1 (6 bases). Germline CDR1 SGHAT, CDR2 FQDESV (reference sequence). CDR3 length equals 16 residues. Trimming left V 6 bases short and J 0 bases short, with 16 bases between.

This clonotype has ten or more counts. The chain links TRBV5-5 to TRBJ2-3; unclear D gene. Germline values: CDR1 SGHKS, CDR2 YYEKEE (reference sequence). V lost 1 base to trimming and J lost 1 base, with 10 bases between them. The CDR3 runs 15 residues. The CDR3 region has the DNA TGTGCCAGCAGCTTGCTGCTCACGGGCACAGATACGCAGTATTTT. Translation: CASSLLLTGTDTQYF.

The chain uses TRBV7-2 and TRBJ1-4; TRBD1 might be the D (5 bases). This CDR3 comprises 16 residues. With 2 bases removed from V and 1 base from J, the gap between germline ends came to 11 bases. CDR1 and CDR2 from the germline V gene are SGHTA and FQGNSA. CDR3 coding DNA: TGTGCCAGCAGCTTAAGTGGCGGGGGAACTAATGAAAAACTGTTTTTT. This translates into CASSLSGGGTNEKLFF.

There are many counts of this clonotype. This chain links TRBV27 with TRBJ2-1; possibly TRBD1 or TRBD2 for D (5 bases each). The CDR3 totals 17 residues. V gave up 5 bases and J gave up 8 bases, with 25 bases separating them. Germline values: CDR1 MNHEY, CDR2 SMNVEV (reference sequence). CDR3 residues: CASSTEGDAWAEDEQFF. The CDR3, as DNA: TGTGCCAGCAGTACAGAAGGGGACGCCTGGGCCGAGGATGAGCAGTTCTTC.

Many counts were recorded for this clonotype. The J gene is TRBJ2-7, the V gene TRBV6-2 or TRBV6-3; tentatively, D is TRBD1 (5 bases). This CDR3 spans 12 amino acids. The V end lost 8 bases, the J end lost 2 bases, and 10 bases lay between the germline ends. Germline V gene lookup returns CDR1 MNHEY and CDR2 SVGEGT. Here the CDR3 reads CASGAGTYEQYF. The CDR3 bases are TGTGCCAGCGGGGCAGGAACCTACGAGCAGTACTTC.

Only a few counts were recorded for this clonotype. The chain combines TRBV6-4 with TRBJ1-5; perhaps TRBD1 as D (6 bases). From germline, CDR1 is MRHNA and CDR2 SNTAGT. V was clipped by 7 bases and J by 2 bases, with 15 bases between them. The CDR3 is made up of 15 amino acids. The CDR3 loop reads CASKDRRLCNQPQHF. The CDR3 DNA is TGTGCCAGCAAAGACAGGAGGCTTTGCAATCAGCCCCAGCATTTT.

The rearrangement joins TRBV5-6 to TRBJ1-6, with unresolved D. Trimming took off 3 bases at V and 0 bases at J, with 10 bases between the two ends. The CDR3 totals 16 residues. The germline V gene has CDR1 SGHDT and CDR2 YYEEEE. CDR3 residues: CASSSAGSSYNSPLHF. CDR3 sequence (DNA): TGTGCCAGCAGCTCAGCAGGCAGCTCCTATAATTCACCCCTCCACTTT.

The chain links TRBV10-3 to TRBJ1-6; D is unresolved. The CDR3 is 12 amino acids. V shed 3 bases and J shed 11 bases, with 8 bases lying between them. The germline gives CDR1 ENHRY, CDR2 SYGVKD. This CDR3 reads CAISEVDPPLHF. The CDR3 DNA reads TGTGCCATCAGTGAAGTCGATCCACCCCTCCACTTT.

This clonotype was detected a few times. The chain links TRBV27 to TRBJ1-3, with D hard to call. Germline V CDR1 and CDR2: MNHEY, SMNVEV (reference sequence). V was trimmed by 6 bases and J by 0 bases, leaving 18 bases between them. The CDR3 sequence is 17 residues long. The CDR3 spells CASSQPSPRFSGNTIYF. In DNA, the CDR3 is TGTGCCAGCAGCCAACCCTCCCCGCGGTTCTCTGGAAACACCATATATTTT.

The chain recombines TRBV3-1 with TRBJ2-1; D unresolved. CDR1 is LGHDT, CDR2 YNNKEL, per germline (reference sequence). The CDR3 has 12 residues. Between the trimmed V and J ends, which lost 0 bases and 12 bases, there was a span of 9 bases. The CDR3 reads CASSQELASQFF. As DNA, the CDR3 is TGTGCCAGCAGCCAAGAACTTGCGTCGCAGTTCTTC.

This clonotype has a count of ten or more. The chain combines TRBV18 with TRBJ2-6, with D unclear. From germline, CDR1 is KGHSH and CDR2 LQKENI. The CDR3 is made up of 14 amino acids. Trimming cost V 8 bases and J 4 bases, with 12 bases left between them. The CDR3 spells CASASRFGANVLTF. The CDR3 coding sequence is TGTGCCAGCGCCTCACGGTTCGGGGCCAACGTCCTGACTTTC. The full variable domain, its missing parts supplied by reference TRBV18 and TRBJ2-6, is NAGVMQNPRHLVRRRGQEARLRCSPMKGHSHVYWYRQLPEEGLKFMVYLQKENIIDESGMPKERFSAEFPKEGPSILRIQQVVRGDSAAYFCASASRFGANVLTFGAGSRLTVL.

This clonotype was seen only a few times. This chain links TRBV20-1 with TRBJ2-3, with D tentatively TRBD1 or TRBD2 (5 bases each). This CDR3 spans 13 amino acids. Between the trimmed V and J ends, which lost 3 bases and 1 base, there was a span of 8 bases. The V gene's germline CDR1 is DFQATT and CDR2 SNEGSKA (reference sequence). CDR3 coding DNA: TGCAGTGCTAGCGGGACCCGCACAGATACGCAGTATTTT. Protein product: CSASGTRTDTQYF.

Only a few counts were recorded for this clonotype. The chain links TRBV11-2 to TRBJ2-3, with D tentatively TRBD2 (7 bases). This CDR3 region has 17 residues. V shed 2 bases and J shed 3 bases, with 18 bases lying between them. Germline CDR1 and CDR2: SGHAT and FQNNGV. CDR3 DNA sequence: TGTGCCAGCAGCTTAAGTACGGCGGGGGCTAATACAGATACGCAGTATTTT. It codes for CASSLSTAGANTDTQYF.

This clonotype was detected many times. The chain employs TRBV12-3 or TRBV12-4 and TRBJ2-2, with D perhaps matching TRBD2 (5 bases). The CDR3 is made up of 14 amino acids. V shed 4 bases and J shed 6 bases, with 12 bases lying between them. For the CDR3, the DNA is TGTGCCAGCAGTTACCTTGGGGAGTCCGGGGAGCTGTTTTTT. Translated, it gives CASSYLGESGELFF.